A single sample is the source of the 14 T cell receptor beta chains below, sequenced in a study of a mutant IDH1 vaccine in newly diagnosed glioma. Indicated time point: week 5, during vaccination. Every vaccination contained 300 ug of the mutant IDH1 20-mer peptide and was paired with topical imiquimod. This table comes from immunoSEQ multiplex PCR, and its TCRdb copy is limited to in-frame clones, with some not included. The table records around 49,000 clones, 78% of them present only once. Antigens of these TCRs are unknown. Material: PBMCs, obtained from a glioma patient whose treatment included an IDH1 peptide vaccine. The receptor source for this set is a man aged 50 or older with glioma.

V is TRBV7-8 and J is TRBJ2-2; no reliable D call. The length of the CDR3 is 12 residues. V dropped 8 bases and J dropped 5 bases, with 9 bases sitting between them. Germline CDR1 is SGHVS and CDR2 is FQNEAQ. As DNA, the CDR3 is TGTGCCAGCCAATCCCTTACCGGGGAGCTGTTTTTT. This encodes CASQSLTGELFF.

This chain connects TRBV5-1 to TRBJ2-2, with 7 nucleotides matching TRBD1. Germline CDR1 reads SGHRS; CDR2 reads YFSETQ. The CDR3 is 15 residues long. V dropped 2 bases and J dropped 0; count of bases not matched to a gene: 1. The CDR3 sequence: CASSFGTANTGELFF. The CDR3 region has the DNA TGCGCCAGCAGCTTCGGGACAGCGAACACCGGGGAGCTGTTTTTT.

The chain uses TRBV10-3 and TRBJ2-1; a weak D match, TRBD2 (7 bases). The CDR3 is 16 residues long. Trimming pared 0 bases from V and 0 bases from J, leaving 9 bases between. Germline V gene data show CDR1 as ENHRY and CDR2 as SYGVKD. The CDR3 DNA reads TGTGCCATCAGTGAGTCGAGGGGGGGCTCCTACAATGAGCAGTTCTTC. It codes for CAISESRGGSYNEQFF.

The genes are TRBV5-1 and TRBJ2-5; tentative D call: TRBD1 (5 bases). Trimming left V 0 bases short and J 4 bases short, with 10 bases between. Germline values: CDR1 SGHRS, CDR2 YFSETQ. This CDR3 spans 14 amino acids. DNA of the CDR3: TGCGCCAGCAGCTTGGACAGGATTGGAGAGACCCAGTACTTC. It is translated as CASSLDRIGETQYF.

At least ten counts were recorded for this clone. The chain employs TRBV2 and TRBJ1-2; 10 bases align to TRBD1. Trimming removed 7 bases from V and 4 bases from J; junction bases left unmatched: 9. Germline V gives CDR1 SNHLY, CDR2 FYNNEI. The CDR3 is 15 residues long. The CDR3 DNA reads TGTGCCAGCACCTTTGAGTGGGACAGGGGCTATGGCTACACCTTC. It yields the protein CASTFEWDRGYGYTF.

The rearrangement links TRBV5-6 to TRBJ1-2, with 7 bases identical to TRBD1. V was clipped by 3 bases and J by 0 bases; unmatched bases: 2. CDR1 is SGHDT and CDR2 is YYEEEE in the germline V gene. CDR3 length: 14 residues. The CDR3 DNA is TGTGCCAGCAGCTATCAGGGGGCTAACTATGGCTACACCTTC. Residues: CASSYQGANYGYTF.

V usage is TRBV2 and J usage is TRBJ2-7, with D perhaps matching TRBD2 (5 bases). V was shortened by 9 bases and J by 0 bases, with 15 bases between the two germline ends. Germline V gene sequence: CDR1 SNHLY, CDR2 FYNNEI. The CDR3 has 14 amino acids. The CDR3 loop is CASGAGSLSYEQYF. The CDR3 DNA reads TGTGCCAGTGGTGCGGGCTCCCTCTCCTACGAGCAGTACTTC.

The rearrangement joins TRBV6-1 to TRBJ1-5, with a tentative D call TRBD1 (5 bases). This CDR3 is built from 16 residues. The V and J ends lost 1 base and 6 bases respectively, with 16 bases between them. CDR1 MNHNS and CDR2 SASEGT come from the germline V gene. DNA of the CDR3: TGTGCCAGCAGTGAAGTTCCGGGGGTAATTGGTCAGCCCCAGCATTTT. It translates to CASSEVPGVIGQPQHF.

V usage is TRBV19 and J usage is TRBJ1-5; no firm D call. Germline CDR1 and CDR2: LNHDA and SQIVND (reference sequence). V shed 5 bases and J shed 4 bases, with 6 bases lying between them. This CDR3 region has 12 residues. CDR3 sequence (DNA): TGTGCCAGTAGTGGAGAAAATCAGCCCCAGCATTTT. As protein: CASSGENQPQHF.

CDR3 loop: CATSSRDSQPYNEQFF. DNA for the CDR3: TGTGCCACCAGCAGCCGGGACAGCCAACCCTACAATGAGCAGTTCTTC. The genes are TRBV15 and TRBJ2-1; TRBD1 aligns across 7 bases. Per the germline V gene, CDR1 is LNHNV and CDR2 is YYDKDF (reference sequence). The trim removed 3 bases at V and 2 bases at J, leaving 7 bases unmatched. This CDR3 comprises 16 residues.

V is TRBV4-3 and J is TRBJ1-2; 7 nucleotides line up with TRBD1. After removal of 1 base from V and 4 bases from J, the junction contained 3 bases not matched to a gene. The CDR3 is 14 amino acids. Germline loops: CDR1 LGHNA, CDR2 YSLEER. The CDR3, as DNA: TGCGCCAGCAGCCAAGCGACAGGGCCCTATGGCTACACCTTC. This translates into CASSQATGPYGYTF.

J is TRBJ2-3 and V is TRBV30, with D unclear. CDR3 size: 13 residues. The V end was cut by 2 bases, the J end by 2 bases, with 8 bases between. Per germline, CDR1 GTSNPN and CDR2 SVGIG (reference sequence). The DNA for the CDR3 is TGTGCCTGGAGTAGAGACCACACAGATACGCAGTATTTT. Its protein product is CAWSRDHTDTQYF.

The chain has TRBV6-5 and TRBJ2-7; D gene unclear. The CDR3 runs 15 residues. Looked up from germline, CDR1 is MNHEY and CDR2 is SVGAGI. With 8 bases removed from V and 0 bases from J, the gap between germline ends came to 17 bases. This CDR3 reads CASVRSPGVSYEQYF. CDR3 coding DNA: TGTGCCAGCGTCCGATCCCCCGGTGTCTCCTACGAGCAGTACTTC.

For the CDR3, the DNA is TGCAGTGCTACAGGGCTTGGCTACACCTTC. It yields the protein CSATGLGYTF. This chain joins TRBV20-1 and TRBJ1-2, with a tentative D call TRBD1 (5 bases). CDR3 length: 10 amino acids. Trimming removed 4 bases from V and 7 bases from J, with 7 bases in between. The germline V gene encodes CDR1 DFQATT and CDR2 SNEGSKA (reference sequence).